These T cell receptor beta chains were read from a single sample in a study of blood T cells in healthy people across ages. In TCRdb, the 5' RACE reads were re-called with MiXCR into one record per CDR3 protein. This table has roughly 650,000 distinct CDR3 sequences, approximately 30% appearing once. Input material: blood. Source of these receptors: an elderly woman in good health. Both conserved end residues are part of each CDR3. Fields, in order: clone size, J gene, D gene, V gene, CDR3 DNA, CDR3 protein. The D gene is left open where the match is weak. The size of a clone is reported for some rows only, either as once, few or many, or as a class for expanded clones.

clone_size: many; j_call: TRBJ2-7; d_call: TRBD2; v_call: TRBV12-3/TRBV12-4; cdr3_nt: TGTGCCAGCAGTGCGGGACTAGCGGGGAGCGAGCAGTACTTC; cdr3_aa: CASSAGLAGSEQYF
clone_size: .; j_call: TRBJ2-6; d_call: .; v_call: TRBV27; cdr3_nt: TGTGCCGCTTTTTCCGTCCTGACTTTC; cdr3_aa: CAAFSVLTF
clone_size: many; j_call: TRBJ2-7; d_call: TRBD2; v_call: TRBV7-2; cdr3_nt: TGTGCCAGCAGCTTAGTGGGGACTAGCGGGTCCTACGAGCAGTACTTC; cdr3_aa: CASSLVGTSGSYEQYF
clone_size: many; j_call: TRBJ2-1; d_call: .; v_call: TRBV11-2; cdr3_nt: TGTGCCAGCAGGCTGACGCGGTCAGGAGGATTCGGGGAGCAGTTCTTC; cdr3_aa: CASRLTRSGGFGEQFF
clone_size: many; j_call: TRBJ1-2; d_call: TRBD1; v_call: TRBV7-2; cdr3_nt: TGTGCCAGCAGTGACAGGGTTAAGGGCTATGGCTACACCTTC; cdr3_aa: CASSDRVKGYGYTF
clone_size: many; j_call: TRBJ2-7; d_call: .; v_call: TRBV2; cdr3_nt: TGTGCCAGCCACAGACCGCCGTACGTAGAGCAGTACTTC; cdr3_aa: CASHRPPYVEQYF
clone_size: .; j_call: TRBJ1-1; d_call: .; v_call: TRBV5-1; cdr3_nt: TGCGCCAGCAGCATGGGGGGGGGGAACACTGAAGCTTTCTTT; cdr3_aa: CASSMGGGNTEAFF
clone_size: many; j_call: TRBJ2-7; d_call: TRBD1; v_call: TRBV7-2; cdr3_nt: TGTGCCAGCAGCAAGACAGGGCCCCCCTACGAGCAGTACTTC; cdr3_aa: CASSKTGPPYEQYF
clone_size: few; j_call: TRBJ1-4; d_call: .; v_call: TRBV7-8; cdr3_nt: TGTGCCAGCAGCCCGATTCGGATGGTAATAGAAAAACTGTTTTTT; cdr3_aa: CASSPIRMVIEKLFF
clone_size: .; j_call: TRBJ1-1; d_call: .; v_call: TRBV3-1; cdr3_nt: TGTGCCAGCAGCCCCCCCCTTGGGGCGGGCACTGAAGCTTTCTTT; cdr3_aa: CASSPPLGAGTEAFF
clone_size: .; j_call: TRBJ2-7; d_call: .; v_call: TRBV7-2; cdr3_nt: TGTGCCAGCAGACAAACGGGACTCCTTGGGGAGCAGTACTTC; cdr3_aa: CASRQTGLLGEQYF
clone_size: many; j_call: TRBJ2-1; d_call: TRBD1; v_call: TRBV6-1; cdr3_nt: TGTGCCAGCAGAACGGGACAGGGGGCCTACAATGAGCAGTTCTTC; cdr3_aa: CASRTGQGAYNEQFF
clone_size: .; j_call: TRBJ2-2; d_call: TRBD2; v_call: TRBV4-2; cdr3_nt: TGTGCCAGCAGCCAAGCTAGCGGGGGGGCCGGGGAGCTGTTTTTT; cdr3_aa: CASSQASGGAGELFF
clone_size: many; j_call: TRBJ2-1; d_call: .; v_call: TRBV7-3; cdr3_nt: TGTGCCAGCAGCTTAAGGAGCAGGGGAATTGATGAGCAGTTCTTC; cdr3_aa: CASSLRSRGIDEQFF
clone_size: many; j_call: TRBJ2-3; d_call: .; v_call: TRBV6-5; cdr3_nt: TGTGCCAGTAAACTAGGGCAGGCGAGCACAGATACGCAGTATTTT; cdr3_aa: CASKLGQASTDTQYF
clone_size: many; j_call: TRBJ1-4; d_call: .; v_call: TRBV7-8; cdr3_nt: TGTGCCAGCAGCTTAATTATGGGCGCAACTAATGAAAAACTGTTTTTT; cdr3_aa: CASSLIMGATNEKLFF
clone_size: .; j_call: TRBJ2-7; d_call: TRBD2; v_call: TRBV6-2/TRBV6-3; cdr3_nt: TGTGCCAGCAGTTTAGCCGGGACTACTTACTACGAGCAGTACTTC; cdr3_aa: CASSLAGTTYYEQYF
clone_size: many; j_call: TRBJ2-5; d_call: .; v_call: TRBV4-1; cdr3_nt: TGCGCCAGCAGCCCACACGATCTCGTGACCTTTGAGACCCAGTACTTC; cdr3_aa: CASSPHDLVTFETQYF
clone_size: many; j_call: TRBJ2-1; d_call: TRBD1; v_call: TRBV20-1; cdr3_nt: TGCAGTGCCTTAAATCTGGACAGGGGGCGTTACAATGAGCAGTTCTTC; cdr3_aa: CSALNLDRGRYNEQFF
clone_size: many; j_call: TRBJ2-3; d_call: TRBD1; v_call: TRBV12-3/TRBV12-4; cdr3_nt: TGTGCCAGCAGTTTTGGGACAGGCTATAGCACAGATACGCAGTATTTT; cdr3_aa: CASSFGTGYSTDTQYF
clone_size: .; j_call: TRBJ2-2; d_call: TRBD2; v_call: TRBV20-1; cdr3_nt: TGCAGTGCTAGAGATGTCGGGCGGGGGAGGAACACCGGGGAGCTGTTTTTT; cdr3_aa: CSARDVGRGRNTGELFF
clone_size: many; j_call: TRBJ2-7; d_call: TRBD2; v_call: TRBV20-1; cdr3_nt: TGCAGTGCTAGTATCGGCGGGGGTAACTCCTACGAGCAGTACTTC; cdr3_aa: CSASIGGGNSYEQYF
clone_size: many; j_call: TRBJ2-1; d_call: TRBD2; v_call: TRBV5-6; cdr3_nt: TGTGCCAGCAGCATCCCTAGCGGGGGTTCCTACAATGAGCAGTTCTTC; cdr3_aa: CASSIPSGGSYNEQFF
clone_size: many; j_call: TRBJ1-1; d_call: .; v_call: TRBV7-9; cdr3_nt: TGTGCCAGCAGCCCACGGGGGTCGGGGCGAATCACTGAAGCTTTCTTT; cdr3_aa: CASSPRGSGRITEAFF
clone_size: many; j_call: TRBJ1-2; d_call: TRBD1; v_call: TRBV28; cdr3_nt: TGTGCCAGCACACAATCCAGGGGGCGAAACTATGGCTACACCTTC; cdr3_aa: CASTQSRGRNYGYTF
clone_size: many; j_call: TRBJ2-7; d_call: .; v_call: TRBV20-1; cdr3_nt: TGCAGTGCTAGTTCTAGCCAGAGCTCCTACGAGCAGTACTTC; cdr3_aa: CSASSSQSSYEQYF
clone_size: .; j_call: TRBJ1-6; d_call: .; v_call: TRBV7-9; cdr3_nt: TGTGCCAGCAGCTTCTTAAGACAGACCGTCAATTCACCCCTCCACTTT; cdr3_aa: CASSFLRQTVNSPLHF
clone_size: few; j_call: TRBJ1-6; d_call: .; v_call: TRBV18; cdr3_nt: TGTGCCAGCTCACCAGTAGGGCCCGGGTCTCATAATTCACCCCTCCACTTT; cdr3_aa: CASSPVGPGSHNSPLHF
clone_size: .; j_call: TRBJ2-1; d_call: .; v_call: TRBV28; cdr3_nt: TGTGCCAGCAGGGGGAACCCGGATGAGCAGGTCTTC; cdr3_aa: CASRGNPDEQVF
clone_size: many; j_call: TRBJ2-3; d_call: TRBD1; v_call: TRBV6-5; cdr3_nt: TGTGCCAGCAGTTACGGTCAGGGGGCTTCGACAGATACGCAGTATTTT; cdr3_aa: CASSYGQGASTDTQYF
clone_size: many; j_call: TRBJ1-6; d_call: .; v_call: TRBV20-1; cdr3_nt: TGCAGTGCCCCCGACAGAACCACCGCTAATTCACCCCTCCACTTT; cdr3_aa: CSAPDRTTANSPLHF
clone_size: many; j_call: TRBJ1-2; d_call: .; v_call: TRBV29-1; cdr3_nt: TGCAGCGTTGAAGAGAGGCACGGGGGCGGCTACACCTTC; cdr3_aa: CSVEERHGGGYTF
clone_size: .; j_call: TRBJ2-6; d_call: .; v_call: TRBV6-2/TRBV6-3; cdr3_nt: TGTGCCAGCCTGGGACACAGCTCTGGGGCCAACGTCCTGACTTTC; cdr3_aa: CASLGHSSGANVLTF
clone_size: many; j_call: TRBJ1-5; d_call: TRBD1; v_call: TRBV6-5; cdr3_nt: TGTGCCAGTGCGACAGGGGGCTATCAGCCCCAGCATTTT; cdr3_aa: CASATGGYQPQHF
clone_size: once; j_call: TRBJ2-7; d_call: TRBD1; v_call: TRBV7-2; cdr3_nt: TGTGCCGGCAGACTTACCGGGACAGGGAGCGAGCAGTACTTC; cdr3_aa: CAGRLTGTGSEQYF
clone_size: few; j_call: TRBJ1-5; d_call: TRBD1; v_call: TRBV19; cdr3_nt: TGTGCCAGTCGCACAGGGGATCGGGATCAGCCCCAGCATTTT; cdr3_aa: CASRTGDRDQPQHF
clone_size: .; j_call: TRBJ2-7; d_call: TRBD2; v_call: TRBV6-1; cdr3_nt: TGTGCCAGCAGTCTACCTCTAAGCGGGAAAAGATACGAGCAGTACTTC; cdr3_aa: CASSLPLSGKRYEQYF
clone_size: .; j_call: TRBJ2-7; d_call: TRBD1; v_call: TRBV5-6; cdr3_nt: TGCGCCAGCAGCCAAGACGTTTGGACAGGGAGCTCCTACGAGCAGTACTTC; cdr3_aa: CASSQDVWTGSSYEQYF